Listed below are T cell receptor beta chains from one sample, sequenced in a study of post-analysis software for immune sequencing data. TCRdb reanalysed the PCR reads using MiXCR and keeps one entry per CDR3 protein. The sample lists hundreds of thousands of distinct CDR3 sequences; 25% to 30% were seen once. Sequenced: blood. The source is a girl under 18 with multiple sclerosis. CDR3s include the opening cysteine and the closing phenylalanine or tryptophan. Each record gives: D gene, J gene, clone size, V gene, CDR3 DNA, CDR3 protein. The D gene is left open where the match is weak. Expanded clones are given a class, and other clones once, few, many or no size at all.

D gene: .; J gene: TRBJ2-1; clone size: few; V gene: TRBV7-9; CDR3 DNA: TGTGCCAGCAGCTTAATGCACGGACAGAGCTCCTACAATGAGCAGTTCTTC; CDR3 protein: CASSLMHGQSSYNEQFF
D gene: .; J gene: TRBJ2-7; clone size: many; V gene: TRBV4-3; CDR3 DNA: TGCGCCAGCAGCCAAGATAGGTCCTACGAGCAGTACTTC; CDR3 protein: CASSQDRSYEQYF
D gene: TRBD1; J gene: TRBJ2-1; clone size: .; V gene: TRBV10-3; CDR3 DNA: TGTGCCTCCATCACGGACAGGGGGACCTTCTATGAGCAGTTCTTC; CDR3 protein: CASITDRGTFYEQFF
D gene: .; J gene: TRBJ2-7; clone size: .; V gene: TRBV6-2/TRBV6-3; CDR3 DNA: TGTGCCATCATGAGGAGCGGCTCCTACGAGCAGTACTTC; CDR3 protein: CAIMRSGSYEQYF
D gene: TRBD2; J gene: TRBJ2-1; clone size: .; V gene: TRBV7-2; CDR3 DNA: TGTGCCAGCAGCGGATATAGCGGGGGGTACAATGAGCAGTTCTTC; CDR3 protein: CASSGYSGGYNEQFF
D gene: TRBD1; J gene: TRBJ2-5; clone size: .; V gene: TRBV29-1; CDR3 DNA: TGCAGCGTTGGAGAAGCAACAGGGGAGGAGACCCAGTACTTC; CDR3 protein: CSVGEATGEETQYF
D gene: TRBD1; J gene: TRBJ1-3; clone size: .; V gene: TRBV6-5; CDR3 DNA: TGTGCCAGCAGGCTCTCGGACAGGGGCTCTGGAAACACCATATATTTT; CDR3 protein: CASRLSDRGSGNTIYF
D gene: .; J gene: TRBJ2-5; clone size: .; V gene: TRBV3-1; CDR3 DNA: TGTGCCAGCAGCCAGGCTCCAGGACAAGCCGGGGGGACCCAGTACTTC; CDR3 protein: CASSQAPGQAGGTQYF
D gene: TRBD1; J gene: TRBJ1-2; clone size: once; V gene: TRBV18; CDR3 DNA: TGTGCCAGCTCACCACGAGGGGCCAGGGGGGACTATGGCTACACCTTC; CDR3 protein: CASSPRGARGDYGYTF
D gene: .; J gene: TRBJ2-1; clone size: once; V gene: TRBV29-1; CDR3 DNA: TGCAGCGTTGTGAGGAATTACAATGAGCAGTTCTTC; CDR3 protein: CSVVRNYNEQFF
D gene: TRBD1; J gene: TRBJ2-1; clone size: .; V gene: TRBV7-8; CDR3 DNA: TGTGCCAGCAGCCCCTATCACGGACAGGGACGGGAGCAGTTCTTC; CDR3 protein: CASSPYHGQGREQFF
D gene: TRBD2; J gene: TRBJ2-3; clone size: once; V gene: TRBV7-9; CDR3 DNA: TGTGCCAGCCCACCCTTGACTAGCGGACTTAGCACAGATACGCAGTATTTT; CDR3 protein: CASPPLTSGLSTDTQYF
D gene: TRBD2; J gene: TRBJ2-1; clone size: .; V gene: TRBV7-2; CDR3 DNA: TGTGCCAGCAGTCCGGGACTAGCGGGAGGTTCTAGCTCCTACAATGAGCAGTTCTTC; CDR3 protein: CASSPGLAGGSSSYNEQFF
D gene: .; J gene: TRBJ2-5; clone size: .; V gene: TRBV5-1; CDR3 DNA: TGCGCCAGCAGCTTGGGACAGTCTCTGCGGCAGTACTTC; CDR3 protein: CASSLGQSLRQYF
D gene: .; J gene: TRBJ2-4; clone size: few; V gene: TRBV28; CDR3 DNA: TGTGCCAGCAGGACCACCGGGACTCCCCAGTACTTC; CDR3 protein: CASRTTGTPQYF
D gene: .; J gene: TRBJ2-5; clone size: few; V gene: TRBV24-1; CDR3 DNA: TGTGCCACCAGTGACCCCGTTTGGAGCGCGACCCAGTACTTC; CDR3 protein: CATSDPVWSATQYF
D gene: TRBD2; J gene: TRBJ2-7; clone size: .; V gene: TRBV20-1; CDR3 DNA: TGCAGTGCTAGAGTAGCGGGAGGCCCCTACGAGCAGTACTTC; CDR3 protein: CSARVAGGPYEQYF
D gene: .; J gene: TRBJ2-1; clone size: .; V gene: TRBV20-1; CDR3 DNA: TGCAGTGCTAGTAACCCCCGGCCTTCGAATGAGCAGTTCTTC; CDR3 protein: CSASNPRPSNEQFF
D gene: .; J gene: TRBJ1-4; clone size: once; V gene: TRBV28; CDR3 DNA: TGTGCCAGCAGTACCTCCGAGACCGTTCTAGAAAAACTGTTTTTT; CDR3 protein: CASSTSETVLEKLFF
D gene: .; J gene: TRBJ1-4; clone size: many; V gene: TRBV4-3; CDR3 DNA: TGCGCCAGCAGCCAAGGGGGCGCGGCAGGGCGGAGTGAAAAACTGTTTTTT; CDR3 protein: CASSQGGAAGRSEKLFF
D gene: .; J gene: TRBJ1-1; clone size: few; V gene: TRBV5-1; CDR3 DNA: TGCGCCAGCAGCAGCGGGACGTCTGAAGCTTTCTTT; CDR3 protein: CASSSGTSEAFF
D gene: .; J gene: TRBJ2-6; clone size: .; V gene: TRBV6-1; CDR3 DNA: TGTGCCACCATACAGGGTATCTCTGGGGCCAACGTCCTGACTTTC; CDR3 protein: CATIQGISGANVLTF
D gene: .; J gene: TRBJ2-7; clone size: .; V gene: TRBV6-6; CDR3 DNA: TGTGCCAGCAGTTACCCCGGGACCGCTGGCTACAATGAGCAGTACTTC; CDR3 protein: CASSYPGTAGYNEQYF
D gene: .; J gene: TRBJ1-1; clone size: .; V gene: TRBV6-5; CDR3 DNA: TGTGCCGGCAGTTACTCATCCGGGGTCGGTAGGACTGAAGCTTTCTTT; CDR3 protein: CAGSYSSGVGRTEAFF
D gene: .; J gene: TRBJ2-7; clone size: .; V gene: TRBV2; CDR3 DNA: TGTGCCAGCAGTCCCGTAAGAAGCGAGCAGTACTTC; CDR3 protein: CASSPVRSEQYF
D gene: .; J gene: TRBJ2-1; clone size: .; V gene: TRBV5-1; CDR3 DNA: TGCGCCAGCAGCTCAAGCCCCCGCACTGGTGAGCAGTTCTTC; CDR3 protein: CASSSSPRTGEQFF
D gene: .; J gene: TRBJ1-1; clone size: .; V gene: TRBV29-1; CDR3 DNA: TGCAGCGTTGCCCAGGCTACGGGCACTGAAGCTTTCTTT; CDR3 protein: CSVAQATGTEAFF
D gene: TRBD2; J gene: TRBJ2-7; clone size: .; V gene: TRBV20-1; CDR3 DNA: TGCAGTGCTAGTGGGACTAGCGGGTTCTACGAGCAGTACTTC; CDR3 protein: CSASGTSGFYEQYF
D gene: .; J gene: TRBJ2-1; clone size: .; V gene: TRBV5-1; CDR3 DNA: TGCGCCAGCAGCTTGGAGACCTCCTACAATGAGCAGTTCTTC; CDR3 protein: CASSLETSYNEQFF
D gene: TRBD1; J gene: TRBJ2-7; clone size: .; V gene: TRBV27; CDR3 DNA: TGCGCCAGCAGTTTGGGACAGTACAATGAGCAGTACTTC; CDR3 protein: CASSLGQYNEQYF
D gene: .; J gene: TRBJ1-1; clone size: once; V gene: TRBV6-1; CDR3 DNA: TGTGCCAGCAGTGAGGGCAGGGGTTTCCTGATGAACACTGAAGCTTTCTTT; CDR3 protein: CASSEGRGFLMNTEAFF
D gene: .; J gene: TRBJ1-5; clone size: few; V gene: TRBV7-9; CDR3 DNA: TGTGCCAGCAGCGAAGACATGCGTGATAGCAATCAGCCCCAGCATTTT; CDR3 protein: CASSEDMRDSNQPQHF
D gene: TRBD2; J gene: TRBJ2-7; clone size: .; V gene: TRBV6-5; CDR3 DNA: TGTGCCAACAGTTCCCCGGGACTAACCTCCTACGAGCAGTACTTC; CDR3 protein: CANSSPGLTSYEQYF
D gene: TRBD1; J gene: TRBJ2-5; clone size: .; V gene: TRBV11-2; CDR3 DNA: TGTGCCAGCAGCTTAATTGTGGGACAGGCCCAAGAGACCCAGTACTTC; CDR3 protein: CASSLIVGQAQETQYF
D gene: TRBD2; J gene: TRBJ2-5; clone size: few; V gene: TRBV5-8; CDR3 DNA: TGTGCCAGCAGTCAGGGAATAACTAGCGCAGAGACCCAGTACTTC; CDR3 protein: CASSQGITSAETQYF